The source of this T cell receptor beta chain is a study of blood T cell repertoires in COVID-19. Study overall: Acute-phase and convalescent COVID-19 samples originated in the United States, Italy and Spain. In each case, the material was cDNA or gDNA derived from T cells, B-cell-depleted T cells, or PBMCs.

Assay: immunoSEQ multiplex PCR; the TCRdb copy retains only in-frame clones and omits some. Counted here are around 60,000 clones, 81% occurring once; the ten biggest clones make up about 15%. Per germline, CDR1 MNHNS and CDR2 SASEGT. The V end was cut by 1 base, the J end by 3 bases, with 9 bases between. This CDR3 contains 14 residues. The sample comprised peripheral blood. The rearrangement joins TRBV6-1 to TRBJ1-1, with D perhaps TRBD1 (5 bases). This TCR was sampled from a man older than 75 with acute or convalescent COVID-19. CDR3 protein: CASSEVRGHTEAFF. The CDR3 DNA follows: TGTGCCAGCAGTGAAGTAAGGGGCCACACTGAAGCTTTCTTT.